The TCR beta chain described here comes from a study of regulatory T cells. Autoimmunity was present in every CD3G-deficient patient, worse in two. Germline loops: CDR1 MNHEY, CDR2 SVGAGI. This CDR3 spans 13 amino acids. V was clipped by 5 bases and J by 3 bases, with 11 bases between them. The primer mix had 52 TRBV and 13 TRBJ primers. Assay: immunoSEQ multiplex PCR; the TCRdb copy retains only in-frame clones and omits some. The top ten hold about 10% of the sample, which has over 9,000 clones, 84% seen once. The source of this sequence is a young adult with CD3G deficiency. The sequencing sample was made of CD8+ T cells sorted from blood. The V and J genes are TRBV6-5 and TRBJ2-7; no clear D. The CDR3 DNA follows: TGTGCCAGCAGTGAAAGGTTGAGCTACGAGCAGTACTTC. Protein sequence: CASSERLSYEQYF.